The clone carrying this T cell receptor (beta chain) was found a few times. The sample belongs to a study of blood T cell repertoires in COVID-19. The CDR3 covers 16 residues. The V segment lost 3 bases and the J segment 2 bases; nucleotides outside the gene matches: 9. Germline V CDR1 and CDR2: KGHSH, LQKENI. Authors' processing steps: Estimated nucleated cell counts came from reference gene primer amplification. Assay used: immunoSEQ multiplex PCR; TCRdb lists only in-frame clones, some missing. V and J calls and clone size come straight from that table; D and trimming were deduced from the DNA. The sample has hundreds of thousands of clones, 80% to 90% seen once.

This receptor was identified in a man in his late teens or twenties who had recovered from COVID-19. This chain links TRBV18 with TRBJ1-1; 7 nucleotides line up with TRBD1. Sequencing was performed on PBMCs or T cells enriched from blood (not recorded which). The CDR3 spells CASSPLMGQTNTEAFF. CDR3 nucleotides: TGTGCCAGCTCACCCCTAATGGGACAGACAAACACTGAAGCTTTCTTT.